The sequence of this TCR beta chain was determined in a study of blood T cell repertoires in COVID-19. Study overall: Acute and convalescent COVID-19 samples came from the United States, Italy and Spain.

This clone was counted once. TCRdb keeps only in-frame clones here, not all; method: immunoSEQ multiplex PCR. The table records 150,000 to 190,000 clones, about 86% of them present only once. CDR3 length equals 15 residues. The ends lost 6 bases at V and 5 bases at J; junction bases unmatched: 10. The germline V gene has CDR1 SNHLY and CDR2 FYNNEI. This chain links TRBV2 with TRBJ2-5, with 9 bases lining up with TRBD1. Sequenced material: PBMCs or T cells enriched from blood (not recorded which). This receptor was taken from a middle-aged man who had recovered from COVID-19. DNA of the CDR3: TGTGCCAGCAGAGGAGGGACAGGGCGAGAGGAGACCCAGTACTTC. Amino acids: CASRGGTGREETQYF.